These 15 T cell receptor beta chains came from one sample sequenced in a study of blood T cell repertoires in COVID-19. TCRdb's copy holds only in-frame clones and misses some; the assay was immunoSEQ multiplex PCR. The sample records approximately 250,000 clones, roughly 86% being singletons. Sample: peripheral blood. The receptors here all came from a man aged 35 to 55 with active or convalescent COVID-19.

The chain uses TRBV12-3 or TRBV12-4 and TRBJ1-1; D perhaps matches TRBD1 (5 bases). This CDR3 comprises 13 residues. Trimming left V 5 bases short and J 4 bases short, with 11 bases between. The CDR3 here is CASSVGPSTEAFF. Here the CDR3 DNA reads TGTGCCAGCAGTGTGGGGCCCAGCACTGAAGCTTTCTTT.

This chain connects TRBV11-2 to TRBJ1-5, with D uncertain. The CDR3 extends over 15 amino acids. CDR1 is SGHAT, CDR2 FQNNGV, per germline. The ends were cut back, 5 bases at V and 2 bases at J, with 13 bases in the middle. CDR3 residues: CASSPREGGNQPQHF. The CDR3 bases are TGTGCCAGCAGCCCTAGGGAGGGTGGCAATCAGCCCCAGCATTTT.

The J gene is TRBJ2-3, the V gene TRBV15, with unresolved D. Germline-derived CDR1 and CDR2 are LNHNV and YYDKDF (reference sequence). The length of the CDR3 is 16 residues. V dropped 1 base and J dropped 0 bases, with 11 bases sitting between them. CDR3 coding DNA: TGTGCCACCAGCAGAGGTGCGGCCTCGAGCACAGATACGCAGTATTTT. This translates into CATSRGAASSTDTQYF.

The chain recombines TRBV2 with TRBJ1-5; 8 bases match TRBD1. Trimming took 6 bases from V and 3 from J; bases not matched to a gene: 7. Germline CDR1 SNHLY, CDR2 FYNNEI. The CDR3 runs to 15 residues. CDR3 nucleotide sequence: TGTGCCAGCAGGGCCGGGACAGGTATCAATCAGCCCCAGCATTTT. Translation gives CASRAGTGINQPQHF. Full variable domain (remainder filled in from reference TRBV2 and TRBJ1-5): EPEVTQTPSHQVTQMGQEVILRCVPISNHLYFYWYRQILGQKVEFLVSFYNNEISEKSEIFDDQFSVERPDGSNFTLKIRSTKLEDSAMYFCASRAGTGINQPQHFGDGTRLSIL.

This sequence joins TRBV19 and TRBJ2-2; perhaps TRBD1 as D (6 bases). The germline V gene encodes CDR1 LNHDA and CDR2 SQIVND (reference sequence). There are 15 residues in the CDR3. Trimming took 7 bases from V and 6 from J, leaving 18 bases between them. The CDR3: CASTLRQEKPGELFF. As DNA, the CDR3 is TGTGCCAGTACCTTACGACAGGAGAAGCCCGGGGAGCTGTTTTTT.

The chain combines TRBV7-2 with TRBJ2-1; 13 nucleotides match TRBD2. This CDR3 contains 16 residues. CDR1 is SGHTA and CDR2 is FQGNSA in the germline V gene. V shed 0 bases, J shed 9 bases, and the junction held 5 bases outside the gene matches. CDR3 sequence reads: CASSLAVGTSGIEQFF. The CDR3 bases are TGTGCCAGCAGCTTAGCGGTAGGGACTAGCGGGATTGAGCAGTTCTTC.

This rearrangement joins TRBV19 to TRBJ2-1; 12 nucleotides align to TRBD2. The CDR3 totals 16 residues. CDR1 LNHDA and CDR2 SQIVND come from the germline V gene (reference sequence). Germline trimming cut 7 bases from V and 2 bases from J; bases unmatched to any gene: 6. As DNA, the CDR3 is TGTGCCAGTACTCGGACTAGCGGGAACACCTACAATGAGCAGTTCTTC. It codes for CASTRTSGNTYNEQFF.

V and J are TRBV19 and TRBJ1-5, with D perhaps matching TRBD1 (5 bases). Trimming shortened V by 0 bases and J by 0 bases, and 6 bases separated the two germline ends. The germline gives CDR1 LNHDA, CDR2 SQIVND (reference sequence). The CDR3 loop spans 15 amino acids. The CDR3 loop is CASSIETASNQPQHF. DNA for the CDR3: TGTGCCAGTAGTATAGAGACAGCTAGCAATCAGCCCCAGCATTTT.

The rearrangement joins TRBV5-1 to TRBJ1-4, with D hard to call. Germline V gene data show CDR1 as SGHRS and CDR2 as YFSETQ. The V end lost 4 bases, the J end lost 0 bases, and 7 bases lay between the germline ends. The CDR3 length is 14 residues. In nucleotides, the CDR3 is TGCGCCAGCAGCATGACATCAACTAATGAAAAACTGTTTTTT. This codes for CASSMTSTNEKLFF.

V usage is TRBV28 and J usage is TRBJ2-5, with 8 bases lining up with TRBD1. V gave up 5 bases and J gave up 7 bases; unmatched junction bases: 18. This CDR3 region has 17 residues. Germline V CDR1 and CDR2: MDHEN, SYDVKM. The CDR3 loop reads CASSLTGKHNRGMTQYF. The CDR3 region has the DNA TGTGCCAGCAGTCTCACAGGTAAACATAACAGGGGGATGACCCAGTACTTC.

The chain combines TRBV3-1 (or the pseudogene TRBV3-2) with TRBJ2-7; the match to TRBD1 covers 11 bases. V shed 4 bases and J 3 bases; nucleotides not matched to a gene: 5. This CDR3 is built from 15 residues. Germline V gives CDR1 LGHDT, CDR2 YNNKEL (reference sequence). The CDR3 is CASSPPGQGDYEQYF. CDR3 coding DNA: TGTGCCAGCAGCCCCCCGGGACAGGGGGACTACGAGCAGTACTTC.

The chain combines TRBV9 with TRBJ2-1, with a possible D match to TRBD1 (6 bases). The length of the CDR3 is 14 residues. Germline CDR1 reads SGDLS; CDR2 reads YYNGEE. V gave up 0 bases and J gave up 5 bases, with 9 bases separating them. Here the CDR3 reads CASSVGQENNEQFF. The CDR3 region has the DNA TGTGCCAGCAGCGTAGGACAGGAGAACAATGAGCAGTTCTTC.

A remark on this clone: A junction boundary mismatches the germline segment, possibly from a read error. This chain uses TRBV10-2 with TRBJ2-5; TRBD2 might be the D (5 bases). The CDR3 has 11 amino acids. The V gene's germline CDR1 is WSHSY and CDR2 SAAADI. CDR3 DNA: TGCGCCAGCAGTGAGTCAAGGACTCTTAACTTC. Translating gives CASSESRTLNF.

V and J are TRBV7-9 and TRBJ2-1; 7 bases agree with TRBD2. CDR1 is SEHNR and CDR2 is FQNEAQ in the germline V gene (reference sequence). CDR3 size: 16 residues. The J segment lost 8 bases and the V segment lost 5 bases, leaving 15 bases of the junction unmatched. Here the CDR3 DNA reads TGTGCCAGCAGCCCCGCCCTGGGACTACCATCGGATGAGCAGTTCTTC. It is translated as CASSPALGLPSDEQFF.

The chain couples TRBV24-1 to TRBJ1-2; D perhaps matches TRBD1 (6 bases). Trimming cost V 1 base and J 8 bases, with 13 bases left between them. Germline-derived CDR1 and CDR2 are KGHDR and SFDVKD. This CDR3 region has 14 residues. CDR3 amino acids: CATSDFDRRSGYTF. The CDR3 DNA reads as TGTGCCACCAGTGATTTCGACAGGAGATCCGGCTACACCTTC.